These 15 T cell receptor beta chains originate from one sample sequenced in a study of cytotoxic CD8 clonotypes in ibrutinib-treated CLL. Clones were read by immunoSEQ multiplex PCR, and TCRdb kept only the in-frame ones, dropping some. Here the sample spans over 95,000 clones, 55% to 75% being singletons. Sequenced here: PBMCs, sampled after 24 months of ibrutinib treatment. These TCRs come from a human donor with chronic lymphocytic leukemia.

The chain couples TRBV7-9 to TRBJ2-5; perhaps D is TRBD1 or TRBD2 (6 bases each). V lost 2 bases and J 5 bases, leaving 15 bases between the germline ends. CDR1 and CDR2 (germline): SEHNR, FQNEAQ (reference sequence). The CDR3 extends over 15 amino acids. The CDR3 reads CASSLSRGALETQYF. DNA for the CDR3: TGTGCCAGCAGCTTATCGAGGGGGGCATTGGAGACCCAGTACTTC.

The chain recombines TRBV28 with TRBJ1-2; no reliable D call. The V end lost 6 bases, the J end lost 3 bases, and 11 bases lay between the germline ends. This CDR3 spans 13 amino acids. Germline CDR1 reads MDHEN; CDR2 reads SYDVKM. DNA of the CDR3: TGTGCCAGCAGGAAAAGGGATCACTATGGCTACACCTTC. Its translation is CASRKRDHYGYTF.

The rearrangement joins TRBV6-6 to TRBJ2-3; D is ambiguous. Germline-derived CDR1 and CDR2 are MNHNY and SVGAGI (reference sequence). This CDR3 region has 14 residues. V was trimmed by 7 bases and J by 0 bases, leaving 11 bases between them. The CDR3 nucleotides read TGTGCCAGCACGGGTCAGCGTAGCACAGATACGCAGTATTTT. Amino acid sequence: CASTGQRSTDTQYF.

The chain has TRBV5-1 and TRBJ2-3; 7 nucleotides line up with TRBD1. With V trimmed by 7 bases and J by 1 base, 3 bases remained unmatched. Germline CDR1 and CDR2: SGHRS and YFSETQ. This CDR3 has 13 amino acids. CDR3 loop: CASQGVGTDTQYF. As DNA, the CDR3 is TGCGCCAGCCAGGGGGTGGGCACAGATACGCAGTATTTT.

This clone was found many times. The chain has TRBV6-5 and TRBJ1-4; no reliable D call. This CDR3 region has 13 residues. CDR1 is MNHEY, CDR2 SVGAGI, per germline. Trimming left V 2 bases short and J 8 bases short, with 9 bases between. The CDR3 spells CASSYGSREKLFF. The CDR3 DNA reads as TGTGCCAGCAGTTACGGCAGTAGAGAAAAACTGTTTTTT.

The chain recombines TRBV6-6 with TRBJ1-6; a possible D gene is TRBD1 (5 bases). V lost 3 bases and J 10 bases, leaving 13 bases between the germline ends. The germline V gene has CDR1 MNHNY and CDR2 SVGAGI (reference sequence). This CDR3 spans 14 amino acids. The CDR3 nucleotides are TGTGCCAGCAGTTATGACCAGGGTCCCTCACCCCTCCACTTT. It translates to CASSYDQGPSPLHF.

This clone has ten or more counts. The chain carries TRBV27 and TRBJ2-7; D might be TRBD2 (5 bases). The CDR3 contains 13 residues. The V and J ends lost 3 bases and 6 bases respectively, with 12 bases between them. The germline V gene encodes CDR1 MNHEY and CDR2 SMNVEV (reference sequence). CDR3 region: CASSLRVEGEQYF. The CDR3 nucleotides are TGTGCCAGCAGTTTGAGGGTCGAGGGCGAGCAGTACTTC.

This clone was detected only once. V gene TRBV13 combines with J gene TRBJ2-3; TRBD1 matches at 8 bases. The J segment lost 2 bases and the V segment lost 4 bases, leaving 5 bases of the junction unmatched. The CDR3 has 15 residues. The germline V gene encodes CDR1 PRHDT and CDR2 FYEKMQ (reference sequence). The CDR3 nucleotides are TGTGCCAGCAGCTCAAGACAGGGGCCCACAGATACGCAGTATTTT. It translates to CASSSRQGPTDTQYF.

The gene calls are TRBV10-1 and TRBJ2-5; D gene uncertain. CDR3 length: 14 residues. The germline V gene encodes CDR1 WNHNN and CDR2 SYGVQD (reference sequence). V shed 6 bases and J shed 1 base, with 12 bases lying between them. The CDR3 spells CASSRSGTQETQYF. In nucleotides, the CDR3 is TGCGCCAGCAGCCGCTCAGGAACCCAAGAGACCCAGTACTTC.

This chain links TRBV27 with TRBJ2-1, with D perhaps matching TRBD2 (5 bases). The CDR3 has 15 amino acids. Trimming took 0 bases from V and 1 from J, leaving 7 bases between them. CDR1 MNHEY and CDR2 SMNVEV come from the germline V gene (reference sequence). This CDR3 reads CASSLSSGSYNEQFF. DNA of the CDR3: TGTGCCAGCAGTTTATCGAGCGGTTCCTACAATGAGCAGTTCTTC.

This sequence joins TRBV7-3 and TRBJ2-2; D remains unclear. The CDR3 extends over 14 amino acids. V lost 0 bases, J lost 6 bases, and 8 bases lay in between. The germline V gene has CDR1 SGHTA and CDR2 FQGTGA. CDR3 region: CASSLTDGAGELFF. The CDR3 DNA is TGTGCCAGCAGCTTAACGGATGGGGCCGGGGAGCTGTTTTTT.

The chain recombines TRBV19 with TRBJ2-7, with D tentatively TRBD1 (6 bases). CDR1 and CDR2 from the germline V gene are LNHDA and SQIVND (reference sequence). Trimming stripped 7 bases from V and 6 bases from J, with 22 bases between. CDR3 size: 15 residues. This chain's CDR3 is CASNVNREIGGEQYF. Here the CDR3 DNA reads TGTGCCAGTAATGTGAACAGGGAGATTGGCGGCGAGCAGTACTTC.

As DNA, the CDR3 is TGTGCCAGCAGCCCGGGGCATGGGTACGAGCAGTACTTC. Amino acid sequence: CASSPGHGYEQYF. The chain uses TRBV14 and TRBJ2-7; possibly TRBD1 or TRBD2 for D (5 bases each). The CDR3 has 13 residues. From germline, CDR1 is SGHDN and CDR2 FVKESK. The germline V and J ends were trimmed by 4 bases and 4 bases, with 11 bases remaining between them.

In this sample, this clone turned up a few times. The rearrangement joins TRBV6-5 to TRBJ2-7; D may be TRBD1 (5 bases). Germline CDR1 MNHEY, CDR2 SVGAGI. Trimming stripped 6 bases from V and 3 bases from J, with 15 bases between. The CDR3 spans 14 residues. CDR3 bases: TGTGCCAGCAGCCGTCAGGGTCAGGGCTACGAGCAGTACTTC. Translated: CASSRQGQGYEQYF.

The rearrangement links TRBV6-5 to TRBJ2-3; TRBD2 aligns across 11 bases. J lost 3 bases, V lost 6 bases, and 5 bases had no gene match. The CDR3 covers 15 residues. Germline-derived CDR1 and CDR2 are MNHEY and SVGAGI. Written as DNA, the CDR3 is TGTGCCAGCAGGATCACTAGCGGGGGTACAGATACGCAGTATTTT. Translation: CASRITSGGTDTQYF.